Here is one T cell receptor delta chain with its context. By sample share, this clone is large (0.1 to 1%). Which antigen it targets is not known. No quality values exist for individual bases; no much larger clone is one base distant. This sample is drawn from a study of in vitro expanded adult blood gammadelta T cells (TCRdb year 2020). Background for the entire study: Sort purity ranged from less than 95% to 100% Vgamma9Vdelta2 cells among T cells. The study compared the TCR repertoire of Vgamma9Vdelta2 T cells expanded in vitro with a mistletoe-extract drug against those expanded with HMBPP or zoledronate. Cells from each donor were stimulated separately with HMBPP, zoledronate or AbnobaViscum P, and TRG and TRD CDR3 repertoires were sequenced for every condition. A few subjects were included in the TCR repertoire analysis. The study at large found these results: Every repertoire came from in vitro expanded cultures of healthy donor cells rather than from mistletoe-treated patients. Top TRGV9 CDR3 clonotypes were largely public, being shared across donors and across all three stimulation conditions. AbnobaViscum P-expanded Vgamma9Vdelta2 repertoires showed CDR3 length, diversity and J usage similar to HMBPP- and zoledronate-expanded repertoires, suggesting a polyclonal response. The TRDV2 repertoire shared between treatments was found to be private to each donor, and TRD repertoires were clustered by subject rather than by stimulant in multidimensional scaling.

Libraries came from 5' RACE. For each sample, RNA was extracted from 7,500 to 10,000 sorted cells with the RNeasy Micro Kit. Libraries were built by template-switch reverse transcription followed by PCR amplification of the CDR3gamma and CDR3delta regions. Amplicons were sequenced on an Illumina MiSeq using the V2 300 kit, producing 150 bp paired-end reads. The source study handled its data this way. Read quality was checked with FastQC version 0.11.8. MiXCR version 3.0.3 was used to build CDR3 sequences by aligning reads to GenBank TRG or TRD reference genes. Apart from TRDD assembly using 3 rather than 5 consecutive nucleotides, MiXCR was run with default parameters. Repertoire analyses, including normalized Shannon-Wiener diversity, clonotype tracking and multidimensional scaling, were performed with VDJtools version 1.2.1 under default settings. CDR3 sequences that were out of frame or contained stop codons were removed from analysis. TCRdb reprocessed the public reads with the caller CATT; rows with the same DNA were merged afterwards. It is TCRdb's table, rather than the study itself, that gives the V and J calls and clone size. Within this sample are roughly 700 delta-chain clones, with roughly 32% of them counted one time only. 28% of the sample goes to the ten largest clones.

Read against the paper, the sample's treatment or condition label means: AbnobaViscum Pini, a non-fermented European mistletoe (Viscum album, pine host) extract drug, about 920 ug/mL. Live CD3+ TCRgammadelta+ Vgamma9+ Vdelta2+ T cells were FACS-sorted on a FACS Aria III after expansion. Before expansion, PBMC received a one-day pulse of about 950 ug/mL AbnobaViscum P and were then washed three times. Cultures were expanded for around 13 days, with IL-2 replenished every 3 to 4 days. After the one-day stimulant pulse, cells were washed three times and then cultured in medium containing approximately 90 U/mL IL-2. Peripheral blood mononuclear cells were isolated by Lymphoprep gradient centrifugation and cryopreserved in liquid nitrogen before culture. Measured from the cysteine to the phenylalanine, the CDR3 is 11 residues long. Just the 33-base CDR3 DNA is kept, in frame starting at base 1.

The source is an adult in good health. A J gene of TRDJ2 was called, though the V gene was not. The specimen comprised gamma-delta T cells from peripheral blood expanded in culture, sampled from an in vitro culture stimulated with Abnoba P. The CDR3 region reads CASALTAQLFF. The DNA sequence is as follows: TGTGCTAGTGCTTTGACAGCACAACTCTTCTTT.